The entry below describes one T cell receptor beta chain. The junction departs from the called germline gene at one end, perhaps through a read error. These data are taken from a study of tumor and adjacent non-tumor tissue in lung cancer. Three rounds of nested PCR, following a modified ARM-PCR protocol, produced the TCRbeta library. TCRdb re-called the multiplex PCR reads with MiXCR, one entry per CDR3 protein. The sample has fewer than 55,000 distinct CDR3 sequences; approximately 59% are singletons. This CDR3 is built from 15 residues. Germline CDR1 and CDR2: SGHNT and YYREEE (reference sequence). This sample's RNA came from whole unsorted tissue. Distant lung tissue was collected more than 3 cm away from the tumor edge.

The V and J genes are TRBV5-4 and TRBJ2-7; 10 bases agree with TRBD2. The sample comprised distant non-tumor lung tissue. This sequence originates from a woman in her 40s with non-small cell lung cancer. The chain's CDR3 is CTSNLWVAGGGEQYF. The CDR3 DNA reads TGTACCAGCAATCTGTGGGTAGCGGGAGGCGGGGAGCAGTACTTC.